A selection of T cell receptor beta chains follows, all from one sample in a study of T cells after posttransplantation cyclophosphamide. The data were produced by immunoSEQ multiplex PCR, yet TCRdb's version contains in-frame clones alone and is incomplete. The data show about 1,900 clones, none appearing only once, with roughly 23% held by the ten largest. The sample consisted of PBMCs, taken 86 days after allogeneic stem cell transplant with posttransplant cyclophosphamide. Receptors originate from a female patient between 60 and 69 years old who received an allogeneic stem cell transplant from a related donor and was CMV-positive. Certain T cells may be donor cells from the graft. Both conserved end residues are part of each CDR3. The order of the fields is J gene, V gene, CDR3 protein.

j_gene: TRBJ2-5
v_gene: TRBV27
CDR3aa: CASSPTSAGNGETQYF

j_gene: TRBJ2-2
v_gene: TRBV9
CDR3aa: CASSVALRVANTGELFF

j_gene: TRBJ2-3
v_gene: TRBV30
CDR3aa: CAWSNGLGFGTDTQYF

j_gene: TRBJ1-1
v_gene: TRBV30
CDR3aa: CAWEPTQGNTEAFF

j_gene: TRBJ2-2
v_gene: TRBV6-1
CDR3aa: CASGGKLITTGELFF

j_gene: TRBJ1-1
v_gene: TRBV28
CDR3aa: CASRVFRDVRGGNTEAFF

j_gene: TRBJ2-1
v_gene: TRBV5-8
CDR3aa: CASSSRDRQRRGFYNEQFF

j_gene: TRBJ2-3
v_gene: TRBV11-3
CDR3aa: CASSFRGTSTDTQYF

j_gene: TRBJ2-7
v_gene: TRBV28
CDR3aa: CASSSPGTSGSYEQYF

j_gene: TRBJ2-5
v_gene: TRBV12-3/TRBV12-4
CDR3aa: CASSLFSLGTGIQETQYF

j_gene: TRBJ2-5
v_gene: TRBV9
CDR3aa: CASSLTGTEETQYF

j_gene: TRBJ2-4
v_gene: TRBV11-3
CDR3aa: CASSSGGQGSKNIQYF

j_gene: TRBJ2-1
v_gene: TRBV12-3/TRBV12-4
CDR3aa: CASSLAAGGPNNEQFF

j_gene: TRBJ1-1
v_gene: TRBV27
CDR3aa: CASSRRGGSSEAFF

j_gene: TRBJ2-2
v_gene: TRBV5-1
CDR3aa: CASSPSGGKSTGELFF

j_gene: TRBJ2-1
v_gene: TRBV7-8
CDR3aa: CASSFTRMEQFF

j_gene: TRBJ2-6
v_gene: TRBV5-6
CDR3aa: CASSRQVPSGANVLTF

j_gene: TRBJ2-7
v_gene: TRBV4-1
CDR3aa: CASSLTPGQGGLVPYEQYF

j_gene: TRBJ1-2
v_gene: TRBV5-6
CDR3aa: CASSRGQGVNGYTF

j_gene: TRBJ1-2
v_gene: TRBV28
CDR3aa: CATGTGFGPGMAF

j_gene: TRBJ2-2
v_gene: TRBV6-4
CDR3aa: CASSGRAGGAESGELFF

j_gene: TRBJ2-7
v_gene: TRBV5-1
CDR3aa: CASSRGDRVSYEQYF

j_gene: TRBJ1-2
v_gene: TRBV25-1
CDR3aa: CASSAGGGYTF

j_gene: TRBJ1-6
v_gene: TRBV11-2
CDR3aa: CASSSEAANNSPLHF

j_gene: TRBJ1-2
v_gene: TRBV28
CDR3aa: CASSSTTGTYGYTF

j_gene: TRBJ1-1
v_gene: TRBV28
CDR3aa: CASSFLGGGTEAFF

j_gene: TRBJ1-1
v_gene: TRBV20-1
CDR3aa: CSARDANEAFF

j_gene: TRBJ1-1
v_gene: TRBV5-1
CDR3aa: CASSATGDTEAFF

j_gene: TRBJ2-7
v_gene: TRBV13
CDR3aa: CASSPLGTVNYEQYF

j_gene: TRBJ2-7
v_gene: TRBV5-6
CDR3aa: CASSSEYSGRAPYEQYF

j_gene: TRBJ2-1
v_gene: TRBV7-8
CDR3aa: CASSLASPPSGTGANNEQFF

j_gene: TRBJ2-1
v_gene: TRBV18
CDR3aa: CASSPPSLDNEQFF

j_gene: TRBJ2-7
v_gene: TRBV11-2
CDR3aa: CASSLNLGGDEQYF

j_gene: TRBJ1-6
v_gene: TRBV28
CDR3aa: CASSSPVQGHSNSPLHF

j_gene: TRBJ1-1
v_gene: TRBV12-3/TRBV12-4
CDR3aa: CASSSWQNTEAFF

j_gene: TRBJ2-7
v_gene: TRBV6-6
CDR3aa: CASRPGGSGGEQYF

j_gene: TRBJ2-1
v_gene: TRBV4-2
CDR3aa: CASSLFTGTGTLNEQFF

j_gene: TRBJ1-1
v_gene: TRBV19
CDR3aa: CASTSRDRASSKAIFMNTEAFF

j_gene: TRBJ2-2
v_gene: TRBV27
CDR3aa: CASSFGGTRSGELFF

j_gene: TRBJ1-5
v_gene: TRBV12-3/TRBV12-4
CDR3aa: CASSRTGNQPQHF

j_gene: TRBJ1-2
v_gene: TRBV6-5
CDR3aa: CASSYSGQGVYYGYTF

j_gene: TRBJ2-7
v_gene: TRBV18
CDR3aa: CASSPEQGLHSYEQYF

j_gene: TRBJ2-7
v_gene: TRBV5-1
CDR3aa: CASSSGARGSYEQYF

j_gene: TRBJ2-7
v_gene: TRBV7-6
CDR3aa: CASSARQGAGYEQYF

j_gene: TRBJ1-1
v_gene: TRBV11-3
CDR3aa: CASSRHGRGNTEAFF

j_gene: TRBJ2-7
v_gene: TRBV11-3
CDR3aa: CASSGSGIYEQYF

j_gene: TRBJ1-4
v_gene: TRBV11-2
CDR3aa: CASSLDLGGSHEKLFF

j_gene: TRBJ2-1
v_gene: TRBV7-9
CDR3aa: CASSVGGNEQFF

j_gene: TRBJ1-1
v_gene: TRBV12-3/TRBV12-4
CDR3aa: CASSTLYTEAFF

j_gene: TRBJ2-3
v_gene: TRBV29-1
CDR3aa: CSVGTGTTTDTQYF

j_gene: TRBJ2-1
v_gene: TRBV7-3
CDR3aa: CASSLLGLTYNEQFF

j_gene: TRBJ2-7
v_gene: TRBV18
CDR3aa: CASSQRTSGSNEQYF

j_gene: TRBJ2-3
v_gene: TRBV28
CDR3aa: CASSSVPGQGTDTQYF

j_gene: TRBJ1-2
v_gene: TRBV6-1
CDR3aa: CASSELGGGYTF

j_gene: TRBJ2-3
v_gene: TRBV2
CDR3aa: CASSETISQDTQYF

j_gene: TRBJ1-1
v_gene: TRBV5-5
CDR3aa: CASSSPGETEAFF

j_gene: TRBJ1-5
v_gene: TRBV6-1
CDR3aa: CASSEWETGLDQPQHF

j_gene: TRBJ1-6
v_gene: TRBV9
CDR3aa: CASSAHPQAPLHF

j_gene: TRBJ2-1
v_gene: TRBV28
CDR3aa: CASSFPGTGGYEQFF

j_gene: TRBJ2-5
v_gene: TRBV5-5
CDR3aa: CASSSLGGYMETQYF